This entry concerns a single T cell receptor (beta chain). Antigen: not known. The sample originates from a study of PD-1 blockade in classical Hodgkin lymphoma. Study-level findings and limits: Newly diagnosed patients and complete responders had comparable diversity at baseline. The study reported lower baseline TCR diversity in newly diagnosed patients than in healthy donors.

Time point reported: cycle 4 day 1 (C4D1), after 5 to 7 weeks of nivolumab. Relapses following autologous stem cell transplantation were seen in all patients, with brentuximab vedotin exposure varying. Patients showed best responses of complete response, partial response or progressive disease. This CDR3 comprises 16 residues. Trimming took off 5 bases at V and 0 bases at J, with 14 bases between the two ends. Germline CDR1 is SGHVS and CDR2 is FNYEAQ. Assay: immunoSEQ multiplex PCR; the TCRdb copy retains only in-frame clones and omits some. This sample carries almost 95,000 clones, 83% of them seen once, and the ten largest clones take more than 15%.

The V gene is TRBV7-6, the J gene TRBJ1-3; D may be TRBD1 (5 bases). Sequenced material: peripheral blood mononuclear cells (PBMCs), taken before the fourth cycle of nivolumab. This clonotype originated in a human donor with classical Hodgkin lymphoma. The CDR3 loop reads CASSPMGRYSGNTIYF. In DNA, the CDR3 is TGTGCCAGCAGCCCAATGGGACGGTACTCTGGAAACACCATATATTTT.